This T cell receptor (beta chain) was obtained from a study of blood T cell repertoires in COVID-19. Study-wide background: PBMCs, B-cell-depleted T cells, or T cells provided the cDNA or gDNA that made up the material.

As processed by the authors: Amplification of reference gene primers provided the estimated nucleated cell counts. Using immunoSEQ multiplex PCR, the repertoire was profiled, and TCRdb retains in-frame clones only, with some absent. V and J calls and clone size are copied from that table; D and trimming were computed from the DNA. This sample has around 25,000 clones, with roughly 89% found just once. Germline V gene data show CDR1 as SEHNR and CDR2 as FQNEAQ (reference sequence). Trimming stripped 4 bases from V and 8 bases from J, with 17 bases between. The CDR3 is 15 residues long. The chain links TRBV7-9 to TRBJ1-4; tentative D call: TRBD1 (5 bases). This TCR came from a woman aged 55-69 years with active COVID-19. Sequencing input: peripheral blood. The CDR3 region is CASSSPTAPGEKLFF. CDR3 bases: TGTGCCAGCAGCTCTCCGACAGCCCCCGGGGAAAAACTGTTTTTT. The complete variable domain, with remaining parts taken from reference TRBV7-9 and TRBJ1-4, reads DTGVSQNPRHKITKRGQNVTFRCDPISEHNRLYWYRQTLGQGPEFLTYFQNEAQLEKSRLLSDRFSAERPKGSFSTLEIQRTEQGDSAMYLCASSSPTAPGEKLFFGSGTQLSVL.